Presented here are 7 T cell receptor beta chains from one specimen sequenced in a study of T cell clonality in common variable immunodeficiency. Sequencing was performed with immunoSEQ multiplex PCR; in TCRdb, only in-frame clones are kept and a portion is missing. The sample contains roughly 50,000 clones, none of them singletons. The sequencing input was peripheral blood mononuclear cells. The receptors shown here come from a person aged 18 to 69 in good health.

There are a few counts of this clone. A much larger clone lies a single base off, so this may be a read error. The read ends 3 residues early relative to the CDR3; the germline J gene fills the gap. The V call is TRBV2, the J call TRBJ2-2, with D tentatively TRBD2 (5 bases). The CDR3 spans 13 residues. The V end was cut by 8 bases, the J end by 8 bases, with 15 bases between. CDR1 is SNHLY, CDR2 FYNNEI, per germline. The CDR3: CASGILGRGELFF. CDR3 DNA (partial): TGTGCCAGCGGTATACTAGGGCGGGGGGAG.

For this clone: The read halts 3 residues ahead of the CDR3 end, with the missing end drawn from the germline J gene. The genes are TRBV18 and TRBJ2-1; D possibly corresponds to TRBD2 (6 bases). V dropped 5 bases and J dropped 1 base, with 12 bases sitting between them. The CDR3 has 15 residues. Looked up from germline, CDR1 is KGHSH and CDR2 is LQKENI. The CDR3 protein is CASSAGTLSYNEQFF. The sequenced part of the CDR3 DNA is TGTGCCAGCTCAGCCGGGACTCTGTCCTACAATGAG.

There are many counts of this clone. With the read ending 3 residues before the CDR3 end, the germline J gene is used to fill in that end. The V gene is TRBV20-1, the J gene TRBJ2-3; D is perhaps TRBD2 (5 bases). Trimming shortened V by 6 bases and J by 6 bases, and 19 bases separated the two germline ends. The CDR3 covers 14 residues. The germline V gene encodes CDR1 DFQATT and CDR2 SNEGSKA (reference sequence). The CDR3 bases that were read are TGCAGTGCCAACCGACCATGGCTAGCTGATACG. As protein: CSANRPWLADT. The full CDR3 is CSANRPWLADTQYF.

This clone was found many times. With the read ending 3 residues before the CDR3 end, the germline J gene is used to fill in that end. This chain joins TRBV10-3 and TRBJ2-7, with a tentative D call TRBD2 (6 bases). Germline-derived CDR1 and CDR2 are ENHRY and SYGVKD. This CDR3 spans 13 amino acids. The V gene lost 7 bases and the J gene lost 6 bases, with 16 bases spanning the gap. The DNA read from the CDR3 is TGTGCCATCAATGCGGGGACTCTCCTCGAG. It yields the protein CAINAGTLLE. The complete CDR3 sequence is CAINAGTLLEQYF.

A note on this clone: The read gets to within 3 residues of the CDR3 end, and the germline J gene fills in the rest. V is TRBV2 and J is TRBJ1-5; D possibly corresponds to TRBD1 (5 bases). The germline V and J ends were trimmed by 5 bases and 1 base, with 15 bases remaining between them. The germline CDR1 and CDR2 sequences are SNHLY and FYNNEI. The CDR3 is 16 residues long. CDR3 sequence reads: CASSPGFGLSNQPQHF. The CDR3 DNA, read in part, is TGTGCCAGCAGTCCAGGGTTCGGGCTGAGCAATCAGCCC.

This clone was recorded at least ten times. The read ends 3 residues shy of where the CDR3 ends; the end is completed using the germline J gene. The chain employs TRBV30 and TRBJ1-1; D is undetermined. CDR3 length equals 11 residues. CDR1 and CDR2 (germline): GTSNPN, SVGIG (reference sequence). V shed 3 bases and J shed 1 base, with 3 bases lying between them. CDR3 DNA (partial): TGTGCCTGGAGGGCGAACACTGAA. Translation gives CAWRANTE. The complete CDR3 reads CAWRANTEAFF.

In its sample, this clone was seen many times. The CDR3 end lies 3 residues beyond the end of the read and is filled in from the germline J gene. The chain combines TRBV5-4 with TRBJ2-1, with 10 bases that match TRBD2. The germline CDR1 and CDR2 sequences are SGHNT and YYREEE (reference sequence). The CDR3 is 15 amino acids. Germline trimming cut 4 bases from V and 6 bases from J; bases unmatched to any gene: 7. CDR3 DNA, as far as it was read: TGTGCCAGCAGCCCACCGGGACTAGCGAGCAATGAG. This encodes CASSPPGLASNE. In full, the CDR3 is CASSPPGLASNEQFF.